A single count supports the clone carrying this TCR beta chain. The CDR3 has 17 residues. The germline V and J ends were trimmed by 3 bases and 2 bases, with 17 bases remaining between them. Germline V gene sequence: CDR1 SNHLY, CDR2 FYNNEI. The sample originates from a study of CDR3 diversity in severe acne. TCRdb re-analysed the PCR reads in MiXCR, keeping a single row per CDR3 protein. The data show 100,000 or so distinct CDR3 sequences, around 56% seen once. Sample: blood. The sequence derives from a male donor with acne. The chain has TRBV2 and TRBJ1-5; the D is unclear. CDR3 sequence reads: CASSEAQWAYGNQPQHF. CDR3 DNA: TGTGCCAGCAGTGAGGCGCAGTGGGCTTATGGCAATCAGCCCCAGCATTTT.